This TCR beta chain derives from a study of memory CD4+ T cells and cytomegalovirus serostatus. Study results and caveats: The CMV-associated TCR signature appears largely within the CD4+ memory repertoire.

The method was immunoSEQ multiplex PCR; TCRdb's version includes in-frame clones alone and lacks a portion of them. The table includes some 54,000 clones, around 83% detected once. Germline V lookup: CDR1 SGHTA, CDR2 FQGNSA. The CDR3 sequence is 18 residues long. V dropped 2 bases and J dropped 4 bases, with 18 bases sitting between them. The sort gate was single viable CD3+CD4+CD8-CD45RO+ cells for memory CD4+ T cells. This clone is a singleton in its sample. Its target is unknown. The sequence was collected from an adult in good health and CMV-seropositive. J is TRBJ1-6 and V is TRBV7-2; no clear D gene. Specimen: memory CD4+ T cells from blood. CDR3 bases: TGTGCCAGCAGCTTAAGAGTGACCGCTTGGGGTTATAATTCACCCCTCCACTTT. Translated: CASSLRVTAWGYNSPLHF. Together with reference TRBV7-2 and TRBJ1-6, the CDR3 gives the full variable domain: GAGVSQSPSNKVTEKGKDVELRCDPISGHTALYWYRQSLGQGLEFLIYFQGNSAPDKSGLPSDRFSAERTGGSVSTLTIQRTQQEDSAVYLCASSLRVTAWGYNSPLHFGNGTRLTVT.